Shown below are 15 T cell receptor beta chains from a single sample sequenced in a study of T cell repertoires in cytomegalovirus infection. One entry per CDR3 protein, called by TCRdb with MiXCR from the reads. The profile covers roughly 500,000 distinct CDR3 sequences, with roughly a third appearing a single time and around a sixth taken by the ten largest. These receptors have no known antigen. The sequencing used cultured PBMCs, collected from culture after CMV antigen stimulation. Every receptor here comes from a human donor in good health (CMV status not recorded). Some clones in this sample may be carry-over from other donors' samples.

This clonotype has a handful of counts. The chain carries TRBV10-3 and TRBJ1-2; D gene ambiguous. This CDR3 comprises 14 residues. The V gene's germline CDR1 is ENHRY and CDR2 SYGVKD. The germline V and J ends were trimmed by 6 bases and 3 bases, with 14 bases remaining between them. In nucleotides, the CDR3 is TGTGCCATCAGCTCCGGGCCAGGATACTATGGCTACACCTTC. It codes for CAISSGPGYYGYTF.

The V and J genes are TRBV28 and TRBJ2-7; the D is unclear. Germline CDR1 and CDR2: MDHEN and SYDVKM. The V end lost 8 bases, the J end lost 2 bases, and 16 bases lay between the germline ends. The CDR3 has 14 residues. For the CDR3, the DNA is TGTGCCAGCGCCGTTGCAGTTCTAACCTACGAGCAGTACTTC. It codes for CASAVAVLTYEQYF.

This clonotype was observed a single time. This chain uses TRBV6-2 or TRBV6-3 with TRBJ2-7; no clear D gene. This CDR3 comprises 13 residues. Germline V gene sequence: CDR1 MNHEY, CDR2 SVGEGT. The ends were cut back, 2 bases at V and 0 bases at J, with 5 bases in the middle. The CDR3 sequence is CASSYMASYEQYF. For the CDR3, the DNA is TGTGCCAGCAGTTACATGGCCTCCTACGAGCAGTACTTC.

The table lists this clonotype with a few counts. Relative to the germline gene, one junction end is altered; a read error may explain this. This chain links TRBV5-3 with TRBJ1-4; possible D gene TRBD1, 5 bases. TRBV5-3 is classed as an ORF, of uncertain function. This CDR3 is 14 amino acids long. The CDR3 DNA follows: TGTGCCAGCAGCTCGGAAGACAGTTATGAAAAACTGTTTTTT. This translates into CASSSEDSYEKLFF.

The J gene is TRBJ2-1, the V gene TRBV11-3; D is possibly TRBD1 or TRBD2 (6 bases each). Germline CDR1 SGHNT, CDR2 YENEEA. The CDR3 runs 15 residues. Trimming removed 5 bases from V and 9 bases from J, with 20 bases in between. The CDR3 is CASSPGAGEDPEQFF. DNA of the CDR3: TGTGCCAGCAGCCCAGGGGCAGGGGAGGACCCTGAGCAGTTCTTC.

The chain employs TRBV6-5 and TRBJ1-2; 7 bases line up with TRBD1. The germline CDR1 and CDR2 sequences are MNHEY and SVGAGI. The CDR3 is 15 amino acids. V lost 0 bases and J lost 5; bases outside the gene matches: 6. CDR3 coding DNA: TGTGCCAGCAGTTACTCGACGACAGGGAGGTATGGCTACACCTTC. This sequence encodes CASSYSTTGRYGYTF.

The chain is built from TRBV7-2 and TRBJ1-1; no clear D gene. CDR1 and CDR2 from the germline V gene are SGHTA and FQGNSA. V lost 5 bases and J 2 bases, leaving 9 bases between the germline ends. There are 13 residues in the CDR3. The CDR3 reads CASSKFSNTEAFF. The DNA of the CDR3 is TGTGCCAGCAGCAAGTTTTCAAACACTGAAGCTTTCTTT.

J is TRBJ1-5 and V is TRBV28, with TRBD1 matching 9 bases. V lost 7 bases to trimming and J lost 4 bases; unmatched junction nucleotides: 8. This CDR3 contains 15 residues. CDR1 is MDHEN, CDR2 SYDVKM, per germline. The CDR3 sequence: CASTPTGQGNQPQHF. In DNA form, the CDR3 reads TGTGCCAGCACCCCTACGGGACAGGGAAATCAGCCCCAGCATTTT.

The chain joins TRBV12-3 or TRBV12-4 to TRBJ2-2; weak D call: TRBD1 (6 bases). The V end was cut by 7 bases, the J end by 7 bases, with 13 bases between. The CDR3 totals 13 residues. For the CDR3, the DNA is TGTGCCAGCACATCAGGGGCGGTCGGGGAGCTGTTTTTT. Its translation is CASTSGAVGELFF.

J is TRBJ2-7 and V is TRBV7-2, with 9 nucleotides matching TRBD2. The germline CDR1 and CDR2 sequences are SGHTA and FQGNSA. Germline trimming cut 5 bases from V and 3 bases from J; bases unmatched to any gene: 5. CDR3 length: 14 amino acids. This chain's CDR3 is CASSPGTSNYEQYV. For the CDR3, the DNA is TGTGCCAGCAGCCCTGGGACTAGCAACTACGAGCAGTACGTC.

This clonotype was seen repeatedly, ten times or more. The rearrangement links TRBV7-2 to TRBJ2-7; 14 bases match TRBD2. Germline CDR1 reads SGHTA; CDR2 reads FQGNSA. The CDR3 contains 17 residues. Germline trimming cut 1 base from V and 5 bases from J; bases unmatched to any gene: 7. CDR3 in amino acids: CASSLGGLAGAVDEQYV. The DNA of the CDR3 is TGTGCCAGCAGCTTAGGGGGACTAGCGGGAGCTGTCGACGAGCAGTACGTC.

This clonotype was counted only a few times. The genes are TRBV5-1 and TRBJ2-5; TRBD2 matches 13 bases. CDR3 length: 20 amino acids. Germline loops: CDR1 SGHRS, CDR2 YFSETQ. With V trimmed by 4 bases and J by 5 bases, 20 bases remained unmatched. This CDR3 is CASSPAPTSGRFVFGETQYF. The CDR3 DNA is TGCGCCAGCAGCCCCGCCCCGACTAGCGGGAGGTTTGTGTTCGGGGAGACCCAGTACTTC.

The rearrangement uses TRBV11-2 and TRBJ1-1; D remains ambiguous. This CDR3 has 14 residues. Germline V CDR1 and CDR2: SGHAT, FQNNGV. V lost 3 bases, J lost 6 bases, and 14 bases lay in between. The CDR3: CASSLQGSSAEAFF. CDR3 nucleotides: TGTGCCAGCAGCTTGCAAGGTAGTAGCGCTGAAGCTTTCTTT.

In regard to this clonotype: Compared with germline, one end of the junction differs, possibly owing to a read error. The CDR3 protein is CASCLGPLNTEAFF. The CDR3 nucleotides are TGTGCCAGCTGCTTAGGTCCGTTGAACACTGAAGCTTTCTTT. This chain uses TRBV7-2 with TRBJ1-1; D remains unclear. CDR1 and CDR2 (germline): SGHTA, FQGNSA. The CDR3 runs to 14 residues.

This clonotype was observed a few times. The chain carries TRBV20-1 and TRBJ2-7, with D perhaps matching TRBD1 (6 bases). Germline V gene lookup returns CDR1 DFQATT and CDR2 SNEGSKA (reference sequence). This CDR3 has 14 residues. DNA of the CDR3: TGCAGGGACGAGGACAGTTTTGTAGCCTACGAGCAGTACGTC. Its translation is CRDEDSFVAYEQYV.